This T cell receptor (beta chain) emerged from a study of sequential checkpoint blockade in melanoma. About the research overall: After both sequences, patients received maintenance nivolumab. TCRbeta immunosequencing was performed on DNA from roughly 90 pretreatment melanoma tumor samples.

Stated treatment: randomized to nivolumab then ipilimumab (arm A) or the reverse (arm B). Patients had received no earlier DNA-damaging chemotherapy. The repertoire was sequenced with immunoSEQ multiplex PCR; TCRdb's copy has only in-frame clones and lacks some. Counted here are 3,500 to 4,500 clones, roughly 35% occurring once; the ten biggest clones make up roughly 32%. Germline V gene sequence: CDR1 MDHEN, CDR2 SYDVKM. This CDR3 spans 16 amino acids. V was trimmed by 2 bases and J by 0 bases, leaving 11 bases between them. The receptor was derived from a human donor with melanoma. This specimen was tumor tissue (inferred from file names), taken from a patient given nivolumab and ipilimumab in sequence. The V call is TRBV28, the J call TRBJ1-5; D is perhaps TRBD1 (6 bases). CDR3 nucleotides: TGTGCCAGCAGTTTAAAGGGGGGGATTAGCAATCAGCCCCAGCATTTT. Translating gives CASSLKGGISNQPQHF.